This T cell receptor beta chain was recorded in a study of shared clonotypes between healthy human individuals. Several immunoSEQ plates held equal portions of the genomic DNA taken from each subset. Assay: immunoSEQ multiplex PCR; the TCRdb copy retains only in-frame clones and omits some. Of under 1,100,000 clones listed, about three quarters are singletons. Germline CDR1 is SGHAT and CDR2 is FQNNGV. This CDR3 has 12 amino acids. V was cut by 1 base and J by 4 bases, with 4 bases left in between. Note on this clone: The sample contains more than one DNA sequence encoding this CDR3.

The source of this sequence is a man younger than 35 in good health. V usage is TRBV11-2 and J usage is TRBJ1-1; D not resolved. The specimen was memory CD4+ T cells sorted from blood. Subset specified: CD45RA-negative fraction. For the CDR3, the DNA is TGTGCCAGCAGCTTAGGGGTCACTGAAGCTTTCTTT. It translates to CASSLGVTEAFF.